This T cell receptor beta chain was sequenced during a study of blood T cell repertoires in COVID-19. CDR3 size: 12 residues. Germline V CDR1 and CDR2: SGHRS, YFSETQ. V gave up 4 bases and J gave up 6 bases, with 10 bases separating them. Assay used: immunoSEQ multiplex PCR; TCRdb lists only in-frame clones, some missing. The sample yields tens of thousands of clones, roughly 85% seen once. The chain uses TRBV5-1 and TRBJ1-1; D not resolved. The receptor was isolated from a man over 45 with acute or convalescent COVID-19. The source material was peripheral blood. Here the CDR3 reads CASSDGGSEAFF. Here the CDR3 DNA reads TGCGCCAGCAGCGACGGAGGGTCTGAAGCTTTCTTT. Complete variable domain (other parts from reference TRBV5-1 and TRBJ1-1): KAGVTQTPRYLIKTRGQQVTLSCSPISGHRSVSWYQQTPGQGLQFLFEYFSETQRNKGNFPGRFSGRQFSNSRSEMNVSTLELGDSALYLCASSDGGSEAFFGQGTRLTVV.